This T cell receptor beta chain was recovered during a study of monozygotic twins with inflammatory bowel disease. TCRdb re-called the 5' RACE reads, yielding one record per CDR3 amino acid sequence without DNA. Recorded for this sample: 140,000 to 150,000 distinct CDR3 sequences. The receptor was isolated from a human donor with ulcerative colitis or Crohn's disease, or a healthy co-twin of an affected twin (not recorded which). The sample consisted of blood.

CDR3 amino acids: CASSQGRGNEQFF. The V call is TRBV3-1, the J call TRBJ2-1; no DNA is available, so the TRBD1 call from TCRdb remains unchecked. Germline V CDR1 and CDR2: LGHDT, YNNKEL (reference sequence). The CDR3 is made up of 13 amino acids.